The 32 T cell receptor beta chains given below trace back to one sample, sequenced in a study of T cell responses to AZD1222 COVID-19 vaccine. Libraries were prepared by immunoSEQ multiplex PCR; TCRdb keeps only in-frame clonotypes and omits some of them. The table lists around 95,000 clones, nearly 95% of them singletons. The material was peripheral blood, obtained on day 0 of AZD1222 vaccination. Receptors were obtained from an adult in good health.

This clone was recorded once. This chain uses TRBV7-6 with TRBJ1-1; D perhaps matches TRBD1 (5 bases). The CDR3 loop spans 16 amino acids. Germline V gene lookup returns CDR1 SGHVS and CDR2 FNYEAQ. V lost 2 bases to trimming and J lost 5 bases, with 18 bases between them. CDR3 nucleotides: TGTGCCAGCAGCTTAAGGACCCGGGGCTCGAAAACTGAAGCTTTCTTT. The encoded protein is CASSLRTRGSKTEAFF.

The J gene is TRBJ2-1, the V gene TRBV7-3; tentatively, D is TRBD1 or TRBD2 (5 bases each). Looked up from germline, CDR1 is SGHTA and CDR2 is FQGTGA. CDR3 length: 15 amino acids. V was clipped by 6 bases and J by 3 bases, with 15 bases between them. CDR3 sequence reads: CASSPAGTGYNEQFF. CDR3 DNA sequence: TGTGCCAGCAGTCCGGCCGGGACCGGCTACAATGAGCAGTTCTTC. Variable domain in full (rest from reference TRBV7-3 and TRBJ2-1): GAGVSQTPSNKVTEKGKYVELRCDPISGHTALYWYRQSLGQGPEFLIYFQGTGAADDSGLPNDRFFAVRPEGSVSTLKIQRTERGDSAVYLCASSPAGTGYNEQFFGPGTRLTVL.

This clone was seen only once. The V call is TRBV5-6, the J call TRBJ2-1; D possibly corresponds to TRBD2 (6 bases). Trimming took off 4 bases at V and 2 bases at J, with 13 bases between the two ends. CDR3 size: 15 residues. Germline-derived CDR1 and CDR2 are SGHDT and YYEEEE. The CDR3 sequence is CASSPRAGTYNEQFF. In DNA, the CDR3 is TGTGCCAGCAGCCCGAGGGCGGGGACCTACAATGAGCAGTTCTTC.

CDR3: CASSPGSNQPQHF. In nucleotides, the CDR3 is TGTGCCAGCAGCCCAGGTAGCAATCAGCCCCAGCATTTT. The V gene is TRBV7-9, the J gene TRBJ1-5; no firm D call. The CDR3 has 13 residues. Between the trimmed V and J ends, which lost 5 bases and 0 bases, there was a span of 5 bases. Germline CDR1 is SEHNR and CDR2 is FQNEAQ (reference sequence). The variable domain in full, with the rest retrieved from reference TRBV7-9 and TRBJ1-5, is DTGVSQNPRHKITKRGQNVTFRCDPISEHNRLYWYRQTLGQGPEFLTYFQNEAQLEKSRLLSDRFSAERPKGSFSTLEIQRTEQGDSAMYLCASSPGSNQPQHFGDGTRLSIL.

The V and J genes are TRBV12-3 or TRBV12-4 and TRBJ2-3; D remains ambiguous. This CDR3 has 13 residues. V was trimmed by 3 bases and J by 7 bases, leaving 11 bases between them. CDR3 in amino acids: CASSLELFNTQYF. The CDR3 DNA reads TGTGCCAGCAGTTTGGAGCTTTTCAATACGCAGTATTTT.

The chain uses TRBV18 and TRBJ1-2; D not certain. The CDR3 consists of 14 residues. Germline lookup yields CDR1 KGHSH and CDR2 LQKENI. The ends were cut back, 3 bases at V and 8 bases at J, with 16 bases in the middle. As DNA, the CDR3 is TGTGCCAGCTCACCGGAGGGTTCGCGCTTCGGCTACACCTTC. This encodes CASSPEGSRFGYTF.

V gene TRBV2 combines with J gene TRBJ2-7; 7 positions match TRBD1. CDR1 SNHLY and CDR2 FYNNEI come from the germline V gene. This CDR3 is built from 14 residues. V gave up 4 bases and J gave up 7 bases; unmatched junction bases: 10. In DNA form, the CDR3 reads TGTGCCAGCAGTGTACAGGGGCACTGGGGGGAGCAGTACTTC. Its translation is CASSVQGHWGEQYF.

The chain joins TRBV2 to TRBJ1-3; D uncertain. Germline V gives CDR1 SNHLY, CDR2 FYNNEI. The germline V and J ends were trimmed by 2 bases and 0 bases, with 8 bases remaining between them. The CDR3 length is 15 residues. The CDR3 sequence: CASSEQLYSGNTIYF. The DNA of the CDR3 is TGTGCCAGCAGTGAACAGTTGTACTCTGGAAACACCATATATTTT. The whole variable domain, filled in from reference TRBV2 and TRBJ1-3, reads EPEVTQTPSHQVTQMGQEVILRCVPISNHLYFYWYRQILGQKVEFLVSFYNNEISEKSEIFDDQFSVERPDGSNFTLKIRSTKLEDSAMYFCASSEQLYSGNTIYFGEGSWLTVV.

The J gene is TRBJ2-2, the V gene TRBV29-1; maybe TRBD1 (6 bases). Looked up from germline, CDR1 is SQVTM and CDR2 is ANQGSEA. The CDR3 is 12 amino acids. The ends were cut back, 7 bases at V and 4 bases at J, with 10 bases in the middle. The CDR3 nucleotides read TGCAGCGACCCAGGGGTCACCGGGGAGCTGTTTTTT. Protein: CSDPGVTGELFF.

The V gene is TRBV15, the J gene TRBJ1-4; 7 nucleotides line up with TRBD1. This CDR3 contains 17 residues. The junction had 14 bases not matched to a gene; V was cut back by 4 bases and J by 6 bases. The germline gives CDR1 LNHNV, CDR2 YYDKDF (reference sequence). The CDR3, as DNA: TGTGCCACCAGCATCCCCACGCAAGACAGGGTTCATGAAAAACTGTTTTTT. This sequence encodes CATSIPTQDRVHEKLFF.

This chain uses TRBV18 with TRBJ2-1; D ambiguous. V was shortened by 1 base and J by 0 bases, with 10 bases between the two germline ends. The CDR3 runs to 16 residues. Looked up from germline, CDR1 is KGHSH and CDR2 is LQKENI. The CDR3 bases are TGTGCCAGCTCACCACTTATGCGGAGCTCCTACAATGAGCAGTTCTTC. Its protein product is CASSPLMRSSYNEQFF. Supplemented by reference TRBV18 and TRBJ2-1, the full variable domain reads NAGVMQNPRHLVRRRGQEARLRCSPMKGHSHVYWYRQLPEEGLKFMVYLQKENIIDESGMPKERFSAEFPKEGPSILRIQQVVRGDSAAYFCASSPLMRSSYNEQFFGPGTRLTVL.

The rearrangement links TRBV27 to TRBJ2-7; D is ambiguous. The germline V and J ends were trimmed by 0 bases and 0 bases, with 6 bases remaining between them. In germline, CDR1 is MNHEY, CDR2 SMNVEV (reference sequence). The CDR3 is 14 amino acids. CDR3 sequence: CASSLSTNSYEQYF. As DNA, the CDR3 is TGTGCCAGCAGTTTATCAACAAACTCCTACGAGCAGTACTTC.

The rearrangement joins TRBV7-8 to TRBJ2-7, with unresolved D. CDR1 and CDR2 (germline): SGHVS, FQNEAQ. CDR3 size: 13 residues. V lost 8 bases and J lost 2, with 13 bases in between. The CDR3 protein is CASASGPAYEQYF. In DNA form, the CDR3 reads TGTGCCAGCGCCTCTGGGCCGGCCTACGAGCAGTACTTC. The full variable domain, rest sourced from reference TRBV7-8 and TRBJ2-7, is GAGVSQSPRYKVAKRGQDVALRCDPISGHVSLFWYQQALGQGPEFLTYFQNEAQLDKSGLPSDRFFAERPEGSVSTLKIQRTQQEDSAVYLCASASGPAYEQYFGPGTRLTVT.

V is TRBV18 and J is TRBJ2-7; D tentatively reads TRBD1 or TRBD2 (5 bases each). CDR3 size: 16 residues. V was cut by 4 bases and J by 5 bases, with 21 bases left in between. Germline V gene lookup returns CDR1 KGHSH and CDR2 LQKENI. The CDR3 region is CASSLRGAVRMDEQYF. The CDR3 DNA is TGTGCCAGCTCACTGCGAGGGGCCGTGAGGATGGACGAGCAGTACTTC.

The chain links TRBV28 to TRBJ2-7; D possibly corresponds to TRBD1 (7 bases). This CDR3 contains 15 residues. V lost 2 bases, J lost 3 bases, and 14 bases lay in between. The germline V gene encodes CDR1 MDHEN and CDR2 SYDVKM. CDR3 loop: CASSLSGQGGYEQYF. The CDR3 DNA reads as TGTGCCAGCAGTTTAAGTGGCCAGGGGGGCTACGAGCAGTACTTC.

The chain joins TRBV6-1 to TRBJ2-1, with D hard to call. Per germline, CDR1 MNHNS and CDR2 SASEGT. The CDR3 has 11 residues. Trimming removed 5 bases at V and 8 bases at J, with 7 bases between. The CDR3 coding sequence is TGTGCCAGCAGTTTCAACGATGAGCAGTTCTTC. This sequence encodes CASSFNDEQFF.

This rearrangement joins TRBV7-3 to TRBJ2-1; possibly TRBD2 for D (7 bases). V gave up 4 bases and J gave up 9 bases, with 13 bases separating them. Germline-derived CDR1 and CDR2 are SGHTA and FQGTGA. The CDR3 has 13 residues. This CDR3 is CASSSNREGEQFF. CDR3 sequence (DNA): TGTGCCAGCAGCTCGAACAGGGAGGGTGAGCAGTTCTTC. The full variable domain, rest sourced from reference TRBV7-3 and TRBJ2-1, is GAGVSQTPSNKVTEKGKYVELRCDPISGHTALYWYRQSLGQGPEFLIYFQGTGAADDSGLPNDRFFAVRPEGSVSTLKIQRTERGDSAVYLCASSSNREGEQFFGPGTRLTVL.

This rearrangement joins TRBV3-1 (or the pseudogene TRBV3-2) to TRBJ1-6; 8 bases map to TRBD1. V shed 1 base, J shed 9 bases, and the junction held 14 bases outside the gene matches. The CDR3 covers 18 residues. Germline V gives CDR1 LGHDT, CDR2 YNNKEL (reference sequence). The CDR3 loop is CASSQGLEGTGSGSPLHF. The CDR3 DNA sequence: TGTGCCAGCAGCCAAGGTCTAGAGGGGACAGGTAGTGGTTCACCCCTCCACTTT.

The rearrangement links TRBV5-1 to TRBJ1-3, with unresolved D. Germline CDR1 reads SGHRS; CDR2 reads YFSETQ. The CDR3 is 14 residues long. V was shortened by 0 bases and J by 4 bases, with 8 bases between the two germline ends. The CDR3 DNA reads as TGCGCCAGCAGCTTGGCGGCAGAAGGAAACACCATATATTTT. This translates into CASSLAAEGNTIYF.

The chain employs TRBV6-4 and TRBJ2-2, with D maybe TRBD2 (6 bases). Germline lookup yields CDR1 MRHNA and CDR2 SNTAGT. This CDR3 spans 14 amino acids. Deletions cut 3 bases from V and 3 bases from J, with 8 bases between. The CDR3 sequence: CASSEVADTGELFF. The DNA for the CDR3 is TGTGCCAGCAGTGAGGTAGCGGACACCGGGGAGCTGTTTTTT.

The rearrangement links TRBV3-1 (or the pseudogene TRBV3-2) to TRBJ1-1; tentative D call: TRBD1 (6 bases). The germline V and J ends were trimmed by 0 bases and 2 bases, with 10 bases remaining between them. The CDR3 has 15 residues. CDR1 is LGHDT, CDR2 YNNKEL, per germline (reference sequence). The CDR3 protein is CASSQEAGVNTEAFF. The CDR3 nucleotides are TGTGCCAGCAGCCAAGAAGCAGGGGTCAACACTGAAGCTTTCTTT.

A single count supports this clone. This chain joins TRBV2 and TRBJ1-1; D possibly corresponds to TRBD1 (6 bases). This CDR3 contains 11 residues. Germline assignment: CDR1 SNHLY and CDR2 FYNNEI. The germline V and J ends were trimmed by 4 bases and 11 bases, with 11 bases remaining between them. CDR3 residues: CASSVQGEAFF. DNA for the CDR3: TGTGCCAGCAGTGTACAGGGCGAGGCTTTCTTT.

The V and J genes are TRBV2 and TRBJ1-1; a possible D gene is TRBD1 (5 bases). V was trimmed by 7 bases and J by 1 base, leaving 13 bases between them. The CDR3 extends over 14 amino acids. Germline CDR1 is SNHLY and CDR2 is FYNNEI. This CDR3 is CASTDSGSNTEAFF. The CDR3 region has the DNA TGTGCCAGCACCGACAGCGGCTCGAACACTGAAGCTTTCTTT.

The chain uses TRBV19 and TRBJ2-5; 7 positions agree with TRBD1. Per the germline V gene, CDR1 is LNHDA and CDR2 is SQIVND (reference sequence). After removal of 9 bases from V and 2 bases from J, the junction contained 6 bases not matched to a gene. The CDR3 has 13 residues. CDR3 amino acids: CASQQGSQETQYF. CDR3 DNA sequence: TGTGCCAGCCAACAGGGGTCACAAGAGACCCAGTACTTC.

The table lists this clone with a count of one. The J gene is TRBJ1-5, the V gene TRBV10-1, with D tentatively TRBD1 (5 bases). V lost 6 bases and J lost 4, with 10 bases in between. Germline CDR1 WNHNN, CDR2 SYGVQD (reference sequence). The CDR3 sequence is 13 residues long. The chain's CDR3 is CASSEQVNQPQHF. DNA of the CDR3: TGCGCCAGCAGCGAACAGGTAAATCAGCCCCAGCATTTT.

This chain connects TRBV28 to TRBJ1-6; the match to TRBD1 covers 8 bases. The CDR3 contains 17 residues. The V segment lost 6 bases and the J segment 10 bases; nucleotides outside the gene matches: 17. In germline, CDR1 is MDHEN, CDR2 SYDVKM. DNA for the CDR3: TGTGCCAGCAGGACCGGACAGGGATCGTCTGGCTGGTCACCCCTCCACTTT. It encodes CASRTGQGSSGWSPLHF.

The chain recombines TRBV5-4 with TRBJ2-1; 7 nucleotides align to TRBD2. The CDR3 spans 18 residues. J lost 0 bases, V lost 0 bases, and 9 bases had no gene match. The germline CDR1 and CDR2 sequences are SGHNT and YYREEE (reference sequence). The CDR3 sequence: CASSLASGTRSSYNEQFF. The DNA of the CDR3 is TGTGCCAGCAGCTTGGCCAGCGGGACTCGCAGCTCCTACAATGAGCAGTTCTTC. Looking up the rest from reference TRBV5-4 and TRBJ2-1 gives the full variable domain: ETGVTQSPTHLIKTRGQQVTLRCSSQSGHNTVSWYQQALGQGPQFIFQYYREEENGRGNFPPRFSGLQFPNYSSELNVNALELDDSALYLCASSLASGTRSSYNEQFFGPGTRLTVL.

This clone was recorded once. V and J are TRBV28 and TRBJ1-2; 7 nucleotides match TRBD1. Germline V gene lookup returns CDR1 MDHEN and CDR2 SYDVKM. The CDR3 runs 12 residues. The V and J ends lost 1 base and 12 bases, in that order; junction bases with no gene match: 5. Here the CDR3 reads CASSLFGQDNTF. The CDR3 DNA reads as TGTGCCAGCAGTTTATTTGGACAGGACAACACCTTC.

This clone was found once. In DNA form, the CDR3 reads TGTGCCAGCAGCCAAGTAGGAGGGACCCCCCAAGGAGAGACCCAGTACTTC. This gives the protein CASSQVGGTPQGETQYF. The V call is TRBV3-1 (or the pseudogene TRBV3-2), the J call TRBJ2-5, with a weak D call TRBD2 (6 bases). The V and J ends lost 1 base and 4 bases respectively, with 19 bases between them. Germline values: CDR1 LGHDT, CDR2 YNNKEL (reference sequence). There are 17 residues in the CDR3.

V usage is TRBV19 and J usage is TRBJ1-4; no reliable D call. The CDR3 runs to 13 residues. The V end was cut by 6 bases, the J end by 4 bases, with 9 bases between. The V gene's germline CDR1 is LNHDA and CDR2 SQIVND (reference sequence). The CDR3 DNA reads TGTGCCAGTAGGGGCAGCCTTAATGAAAAACTGTTTTTT. It is translated as CASRGSLNEKLFF.

The chain combines TRBV15 with TRBJ2-3; D is uncertain. The CDR3 has 15 residues. Germline V gene lookup returns CDR1 LNHNV and CDR2 YYDKDF (reference sequence). V was shortened by 0 bases and J by 5 bases, with 12 bases between the two germline ends. For the CDR3, the DNA is TGTGCCACCAGCAGAGATAGACCCGGGCGAGATACGCAGTATTTT. Encoded protein: CATSRDRPGRDTQYF.

This sequence joins TRBV3-1 (or the pseudogene TRBV3-2) and TRBJ1-4; TRBD1 agrees at 7 bases. From germline, CDR1 is LGHDT and CDR2 YNNKEL (reference sequence). The CDR3 extends over 17 amino acids. After removal of 0 bases from V and 0 bases from J, the junction contained 4 bases not matched to a gene. CDR3 loop: CASSQDRGTATNEKLFF. The CDR3 bases are TGTGCCAGCAGCCAAGATCGGGGGACAGCAACTAATGAAAAACTGTTTTTT.